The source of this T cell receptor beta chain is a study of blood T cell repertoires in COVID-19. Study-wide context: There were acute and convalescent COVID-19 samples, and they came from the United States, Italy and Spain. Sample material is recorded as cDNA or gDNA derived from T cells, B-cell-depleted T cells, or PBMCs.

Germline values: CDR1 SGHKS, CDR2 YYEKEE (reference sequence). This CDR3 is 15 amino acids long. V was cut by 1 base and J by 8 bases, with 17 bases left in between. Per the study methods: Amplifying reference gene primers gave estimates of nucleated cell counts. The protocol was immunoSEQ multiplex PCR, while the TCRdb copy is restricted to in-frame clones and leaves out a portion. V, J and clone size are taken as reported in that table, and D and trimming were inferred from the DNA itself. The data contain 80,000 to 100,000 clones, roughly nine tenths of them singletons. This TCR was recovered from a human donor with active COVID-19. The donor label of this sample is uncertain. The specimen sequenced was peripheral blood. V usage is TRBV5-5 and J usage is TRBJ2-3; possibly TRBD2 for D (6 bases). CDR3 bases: TGTGCCAGCAGCTTGAGGAAGGGACTTCGGAGTACGCAGTATTTT. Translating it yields CASSLRKGLRSTQYF. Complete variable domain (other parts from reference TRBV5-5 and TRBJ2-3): DAGVTQSPTHLIKTRGQQVTLRCSPISGHKSVSWYQQVLGQGPQFIFQYYEKEERGRGNFPDRFSARQFPNYSSELNVNALLLGDSALYLCASSLRKGLRSTQYFGPGTRLTVL.